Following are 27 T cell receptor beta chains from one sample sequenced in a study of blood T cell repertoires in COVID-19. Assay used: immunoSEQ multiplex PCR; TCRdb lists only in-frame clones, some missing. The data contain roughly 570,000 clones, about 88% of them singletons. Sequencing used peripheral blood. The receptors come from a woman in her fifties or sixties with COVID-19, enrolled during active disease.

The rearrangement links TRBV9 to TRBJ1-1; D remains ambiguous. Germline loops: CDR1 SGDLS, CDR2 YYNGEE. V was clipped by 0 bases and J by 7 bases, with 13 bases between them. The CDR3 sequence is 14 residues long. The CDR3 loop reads CASSVDSRRHEAFF. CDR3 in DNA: TGTGCCAGCAGCGTAGATTCTCGACGACATGAAGCTTTCTTT.

CDR3 nucleotide sequence: TGTGCCAGCAGCTCTTCCGTCAGGGGTCTATCTGGCTACACCTTC. It is translated as CASSSSVRGLSGYTF. V is TRBV5-4 and J is TRBJ1-2; maybe TRBD1 (6 bases). V gave up 3 bases and J gave up 7 bases, with 19 bases separating them. The CDR3 has 15 residues. Germline V gene sequence: CDR1 SGHNT, CDR2 YYREEE (reference sequence).

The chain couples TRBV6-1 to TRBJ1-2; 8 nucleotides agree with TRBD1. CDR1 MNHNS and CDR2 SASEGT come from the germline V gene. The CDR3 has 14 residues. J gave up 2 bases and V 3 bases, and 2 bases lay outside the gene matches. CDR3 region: CASSDWTGNYGYTF. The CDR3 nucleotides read TGTGCCAGCAGTGATTGGACAGGGAACTATGGCTACACCTTC.

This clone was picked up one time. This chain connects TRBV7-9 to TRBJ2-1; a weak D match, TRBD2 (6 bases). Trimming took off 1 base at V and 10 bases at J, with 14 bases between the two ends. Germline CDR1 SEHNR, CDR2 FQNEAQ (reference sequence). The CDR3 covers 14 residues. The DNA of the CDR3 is TGTGCCAGCAGCTTAGATCTACTAGCTAGGGAGCAGTTCTTC. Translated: CASSLDLLAREQFF.

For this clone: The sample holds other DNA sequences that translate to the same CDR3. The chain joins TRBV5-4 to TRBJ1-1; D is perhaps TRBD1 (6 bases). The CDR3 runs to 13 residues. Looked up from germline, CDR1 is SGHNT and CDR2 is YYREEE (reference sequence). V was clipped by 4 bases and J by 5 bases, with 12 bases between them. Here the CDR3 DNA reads TGTGCCAGCAGCCTACAGGGTGGTACTGAAGCTTTCTTT. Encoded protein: CASSLQGGTEAFF.

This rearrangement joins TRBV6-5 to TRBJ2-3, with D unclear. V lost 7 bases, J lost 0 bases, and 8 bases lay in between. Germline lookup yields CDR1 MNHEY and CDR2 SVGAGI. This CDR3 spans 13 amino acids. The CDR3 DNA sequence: TGTGCCAGCACGAGGCAGAGCACAGATACGCAGTATTTT. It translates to CASTRQSTDTQYF.

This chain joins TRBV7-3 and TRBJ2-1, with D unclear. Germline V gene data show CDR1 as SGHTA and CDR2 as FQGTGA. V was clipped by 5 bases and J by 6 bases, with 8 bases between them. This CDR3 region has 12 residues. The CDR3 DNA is TGTGCCAGCAGCGGTCCGGTCAATGAGCAGTTCTTC. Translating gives CASSGPVNEQFF. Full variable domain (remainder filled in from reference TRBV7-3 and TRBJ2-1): GAGVSQTPSNKVTEKGKYVELRCDPISGHTALYWYRQSLGQGPEFLIYFQGTGAADDSGLPNDRFFAVRPEGSVSTLKIQRTERGDSAVYLCASSGPVNEQFFGPGTRLTVL.

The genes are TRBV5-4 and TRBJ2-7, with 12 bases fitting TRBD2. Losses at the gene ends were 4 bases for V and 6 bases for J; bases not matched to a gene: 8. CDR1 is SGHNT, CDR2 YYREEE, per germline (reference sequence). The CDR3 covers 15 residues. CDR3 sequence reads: CASSPLAGGPSEQYF. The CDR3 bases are TGTGCCAGCAGCCCTCTAGCGGGGGGGCCGAGCGAGCAGTACTTC. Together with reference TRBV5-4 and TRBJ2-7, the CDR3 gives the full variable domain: ETGVTQSPTHLIKTRGQQVTLRCSSQSGHNTVSWYQQALGQGPQFIFQYYREEENGRGNFPPRFSGLQFPNYSSELNVNALELDDSALYLCASSPLAGGPSEQYFGPGTRLTVT.

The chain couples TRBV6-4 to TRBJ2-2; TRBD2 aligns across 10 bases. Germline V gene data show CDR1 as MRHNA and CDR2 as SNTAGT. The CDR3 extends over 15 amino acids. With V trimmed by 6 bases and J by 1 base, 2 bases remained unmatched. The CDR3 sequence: CASRRLAGNTGELFF. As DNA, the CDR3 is TGTGCCAGCAGACGACTAGCGGGGAACACCGGGGAGCTGTTTTTT.

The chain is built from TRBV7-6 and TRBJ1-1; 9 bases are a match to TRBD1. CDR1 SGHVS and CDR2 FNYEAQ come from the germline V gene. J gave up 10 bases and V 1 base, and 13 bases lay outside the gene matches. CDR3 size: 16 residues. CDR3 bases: TGTGCCAGCAGCTTAGGACAGGGGGGAGAGGGCGGCGGAGCTTTCTTT. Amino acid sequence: CASSLGQGGEGGGAFF.

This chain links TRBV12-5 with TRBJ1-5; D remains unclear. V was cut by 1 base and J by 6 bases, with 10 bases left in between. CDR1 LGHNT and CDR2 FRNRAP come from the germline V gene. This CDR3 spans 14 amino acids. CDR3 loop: CASGLDGVVQPQHF. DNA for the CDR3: TGTGCTAGTGGTTTGGACGGTGTAGTTCAGCCCCAGCATTTT.

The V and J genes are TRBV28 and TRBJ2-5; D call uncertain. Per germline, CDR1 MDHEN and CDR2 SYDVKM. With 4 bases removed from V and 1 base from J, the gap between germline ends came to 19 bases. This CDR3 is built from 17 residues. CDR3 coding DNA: TGTGCCAGCAGTTCCCTCGCCGGGTCCCAAATCCAAGAGACCCAGTACTTC. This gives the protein CASSSLAGSQIQETQYF.

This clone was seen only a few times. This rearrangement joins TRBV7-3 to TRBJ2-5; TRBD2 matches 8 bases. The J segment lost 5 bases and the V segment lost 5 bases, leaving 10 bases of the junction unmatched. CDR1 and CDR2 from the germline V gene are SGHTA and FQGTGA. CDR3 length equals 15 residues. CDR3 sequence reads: CASSPRGGPAETQYF. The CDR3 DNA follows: TGTGCCAGCAGCCCCCGGGGGGGCCCTGCCGAGACCCAGTACTTC. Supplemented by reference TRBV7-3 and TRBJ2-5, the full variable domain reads GAGVSQTPSNKVTEKGKYVELRCDPISGHTALYWYRQSLGQGPEFLIYFQGTGAADDSGLPNDRFFAVRPEGSVSTLKIQRTERGDSAVYLCASSPRGGPAETQYFGPGTRLLVL.

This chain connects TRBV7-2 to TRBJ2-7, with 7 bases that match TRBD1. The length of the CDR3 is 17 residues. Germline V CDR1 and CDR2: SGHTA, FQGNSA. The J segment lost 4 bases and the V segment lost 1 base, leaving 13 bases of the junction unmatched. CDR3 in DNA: TGTGCCAGCAGCTTAGATAACAGGGGTGGCATAGCGTACGAGCAGTACTTC. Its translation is CASSLDNRGGIAYEQYF.

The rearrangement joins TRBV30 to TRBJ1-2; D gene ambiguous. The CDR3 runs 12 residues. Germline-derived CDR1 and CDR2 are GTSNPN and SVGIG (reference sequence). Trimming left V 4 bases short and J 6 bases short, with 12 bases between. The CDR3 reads CAWKTVGDGYTF. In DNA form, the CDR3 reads TGTGCCTGGAAAACGGTCGGGGATGGCTACACCTTC.

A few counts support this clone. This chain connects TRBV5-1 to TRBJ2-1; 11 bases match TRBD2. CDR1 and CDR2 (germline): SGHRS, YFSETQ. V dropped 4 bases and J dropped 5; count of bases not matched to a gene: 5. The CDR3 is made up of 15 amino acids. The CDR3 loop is CASSTGTSGNNEQFF. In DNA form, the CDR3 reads TGCGCCAGCAGCACCGGGACTAGCGGTAACAATGAGCAGTTCTTC.

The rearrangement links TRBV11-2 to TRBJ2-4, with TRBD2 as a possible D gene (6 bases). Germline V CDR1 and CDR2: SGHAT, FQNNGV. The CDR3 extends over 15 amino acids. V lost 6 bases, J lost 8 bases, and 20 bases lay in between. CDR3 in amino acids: CASSYAGQEGYIQYF. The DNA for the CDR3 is TGTGCCAGCAGTTACGCTGGGCAGGAGGGATACATTCAGTACTTC.

The CDR3 DNA is TGTGCCAGCAGCTCCCGGGGTTTGACCGACGAAGCTTTCTTT. Protein sequence: CASSSRGLTDEAFF. The V and J genes are TRBV7-2 and TRBJ1-1; D remains ambiguous. Germline-derived CDR1 and CDR2 are SGHTA and FQGNSA. The ends were cut back, 4 bases at V and 8 bases at J, with 17 bases in the middle. This CDR3 has 14 residues.

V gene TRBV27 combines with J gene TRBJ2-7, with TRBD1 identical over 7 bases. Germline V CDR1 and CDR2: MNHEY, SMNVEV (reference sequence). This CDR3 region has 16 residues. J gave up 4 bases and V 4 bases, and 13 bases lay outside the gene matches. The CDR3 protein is CASSSSWDRIGYEQYF. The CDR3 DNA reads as TGTGCCAGCAGTTCCTCGTGGGACAGAATCGGGTACGAGCAGTACTTC.

CDR3 residues: CASSQSWTTIYEQYF. In DNA form, the CDR3 reads TGTGCCAGCAGCCAATCCTGGACTACAATTTACGAGCAGTACTTC. The chain links TRBV14 to TRBJ2-7; D is perhaps TRBD2 (6 bases). With 2 bases removed from V and 4 bases from J, the gap between germline ends came to 15 bases. The CDR3 runs to 15 residues. The germline CDR1 and CDR2 sequences are SGHDN and FVKESK.

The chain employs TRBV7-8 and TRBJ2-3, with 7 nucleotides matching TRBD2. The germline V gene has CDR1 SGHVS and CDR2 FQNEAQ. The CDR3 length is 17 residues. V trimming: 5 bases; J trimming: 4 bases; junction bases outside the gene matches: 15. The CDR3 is CASSHREGTRGSDTQYF. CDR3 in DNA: TGTGCCAGCAGCCACAGAGAGGGGACGCGGGGGTCAGATACGCAGTATTTT.

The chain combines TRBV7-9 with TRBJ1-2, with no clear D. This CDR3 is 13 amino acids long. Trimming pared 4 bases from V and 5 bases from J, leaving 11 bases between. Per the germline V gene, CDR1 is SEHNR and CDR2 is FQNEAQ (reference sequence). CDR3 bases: TGTGCCAGCAGCTCGAACAGAGCTTATGGCTACACCTTC. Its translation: CASSSNRAYGYTF.

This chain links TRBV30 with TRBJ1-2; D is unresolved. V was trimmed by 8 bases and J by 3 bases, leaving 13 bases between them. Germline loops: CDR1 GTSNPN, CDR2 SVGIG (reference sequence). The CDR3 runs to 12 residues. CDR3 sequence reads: CATLGSHYGYTF. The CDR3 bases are TGTGCCACCCTGGGCTCTCACTATGGCTACACCTTC.

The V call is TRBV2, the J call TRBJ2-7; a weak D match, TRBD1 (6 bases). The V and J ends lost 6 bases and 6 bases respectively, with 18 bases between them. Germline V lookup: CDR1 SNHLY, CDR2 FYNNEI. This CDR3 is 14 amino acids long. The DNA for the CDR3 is TGTGCCAGCAGAGACCGCTACAGGGCTGGCGAGCAGTACTTC. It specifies CASRDRYRAGEQYF. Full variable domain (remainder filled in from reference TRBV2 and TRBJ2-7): EPEVTQTPSHQVTQMGQEVILRCVPISNHLYFYWYRQILGQKVEFLVSFYNNEISEKSEIFDDQFSVERPDGSNFTLKIRSTKLEDSAMYFCASRDRYRAGEQYFGPGTRLTVT.

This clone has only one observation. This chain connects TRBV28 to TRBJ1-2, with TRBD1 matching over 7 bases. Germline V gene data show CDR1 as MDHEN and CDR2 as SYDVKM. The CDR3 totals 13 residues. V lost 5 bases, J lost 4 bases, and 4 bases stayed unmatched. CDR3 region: CASSLRQGYGYTF. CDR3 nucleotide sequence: TGTGCCAGCAGTCTTCGACAGGGCTATGGCTACACCTTC.

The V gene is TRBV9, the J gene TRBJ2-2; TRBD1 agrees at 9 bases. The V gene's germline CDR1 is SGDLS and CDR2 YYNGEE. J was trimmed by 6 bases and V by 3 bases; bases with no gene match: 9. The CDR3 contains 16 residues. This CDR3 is CASSASDRGVAGELFF. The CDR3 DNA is TGTGCCAGCAGCGCCTCGGACAGGGGCGTCGCCGGGGAGCTGTTTTTT.

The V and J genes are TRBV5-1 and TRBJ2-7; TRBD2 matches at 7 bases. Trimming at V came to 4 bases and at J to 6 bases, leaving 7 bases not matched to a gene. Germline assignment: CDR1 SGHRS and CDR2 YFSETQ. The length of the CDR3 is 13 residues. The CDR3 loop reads CASSLEWGGEQYF. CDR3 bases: TGCGCCAGCAGCCTGGAGTGGGGGGGCGAGCAGTACTTC.